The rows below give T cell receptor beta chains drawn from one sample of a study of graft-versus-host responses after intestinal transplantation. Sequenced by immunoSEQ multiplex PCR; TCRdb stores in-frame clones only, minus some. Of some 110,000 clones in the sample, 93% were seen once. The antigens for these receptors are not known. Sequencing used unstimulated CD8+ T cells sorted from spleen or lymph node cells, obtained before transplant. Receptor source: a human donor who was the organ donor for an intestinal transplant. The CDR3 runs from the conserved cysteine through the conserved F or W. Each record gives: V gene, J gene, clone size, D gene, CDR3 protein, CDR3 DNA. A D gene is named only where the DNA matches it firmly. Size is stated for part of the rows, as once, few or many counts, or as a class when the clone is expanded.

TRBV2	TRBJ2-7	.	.	CASSEGGSPTYEQYF	TGTGCCAGCAGTGAAGGAGGGAGTCCCACCTACGAGCAGTACTTC
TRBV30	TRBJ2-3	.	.	CAWSVLTGDTQYF	TGTGCCTGGAGTGTATTGACGGGAGATACGCAGTATTTT
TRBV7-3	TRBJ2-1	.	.	CASSWGTRDEQFF	TGTGCCAGCAGCTGGGGGACACGGGATGAGCAGTTCTTC
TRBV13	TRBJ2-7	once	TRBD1	CASSPRQGTSYEQYF	TGTGCCAGCAGCCCAAGACAGGGGACCTCCTACGAGCAGTACTTC
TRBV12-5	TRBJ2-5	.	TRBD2	CASGLVAGARMETQYF	TGTGCTAGTGGTTTGGTAGCGGGGGCTAGGATGGAGACCCAGTACTTC
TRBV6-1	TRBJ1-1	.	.	CASSEAGRRFDEAFF	TGTGCCAGCAGTGAAGCGGGGAGGCGATTCGATGAAGCTTTCTTT
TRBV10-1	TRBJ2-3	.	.	CASSDLWRERWTDTQYF	TGCGCCAGCAGTGACCTTTGGCGGGAACGGTGGACAGATACGCAGTATTTT
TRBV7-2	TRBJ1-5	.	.	CASSPGLGNQPQHF	TGTGCCAGCAGCCCAGGGTTGGGCAATCAGCCCCAGCATTTT
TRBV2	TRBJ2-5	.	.	CASSERRGVRTQETQYF	TGTGCCAGCAGTGAAAGGAGGGGAGTACGAACGCAAGAGACCCAGTACTTC
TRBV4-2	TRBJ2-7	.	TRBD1	CASSAGTVQTYEQYF	TGTGCCAGCAGCGCCGGGACAGTTCAAACCTACGAACAGTACTTC
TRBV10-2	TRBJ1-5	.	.	CASGAGGLQPQHF	TGCGCCAGCGGAGCGGGAGGGCTTCAGCCCCAGCATTTT
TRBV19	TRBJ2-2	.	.	CASSLDYINTGELFF	TGTGCCAGTAGCCTCGACTACATAAACACCGGGGAGCTGTTTTTT
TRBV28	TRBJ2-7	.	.	CASSQNGFSYEQYF	TGTGCCAGCAGCCAAAACGGGTTCTCCTACGAGCAGTACTTC
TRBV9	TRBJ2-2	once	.	CASSVGNTGELFF	TGTGCCAGCAGCGTCGGGAACACCGGGGAGCTGTTTTTT
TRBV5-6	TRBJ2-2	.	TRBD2	CASSHSPFSGSIAGELFF	TGTGCCAGCAGTCACAGCCCCTTTAGCGGGAGTATCGCCGGGGAGCTGTTTTTT
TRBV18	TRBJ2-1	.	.	CASSPPRAKVYNEQFF	TGTGCCAGCTCACCACCGAGGGCGAAAGTATACAATGAGCAGTTCTTC
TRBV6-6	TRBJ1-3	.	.	CASRGGGVGYF	TGTGCCAGCAGAGGCGGGGGGGTAGGATATTTT
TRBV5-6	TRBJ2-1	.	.	CASSLGVTYNEQFF	TGTGCCAGCAGCCTAGGGGTAACCTACAATGAGCAGTTCTTC
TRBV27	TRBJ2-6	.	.	CASSWGSGANVLTF	TGTGCCAGCAGTTGGGGCTCTGGGGCCAACGTCCTGACTTTC
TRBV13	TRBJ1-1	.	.	CASSLIQGIGTEAFF	TGTGCCAGCAGCCTGATACAGGGAATTGGAACTGAAGCTTTCTTT
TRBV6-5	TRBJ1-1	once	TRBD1	CASSYFQGATEAFF	TGTGCCAGCAGTTACTTCCAGGGGGCCACTGAAGCTTTCTTT
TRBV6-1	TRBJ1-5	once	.	CASSQEPTFDSPGSRQPQHF	TGTGCCAGCAGTCAAGAGCCGACCTTCGACAGCCCAGGGTCTAGGCAGCCCCAGCATTTT
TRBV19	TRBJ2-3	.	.	CASSIAHSTDTQYF	TGTGCCAGTAGTATAGCCCACTCCACAGATACGCAGTATTTT
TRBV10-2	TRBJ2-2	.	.	CASIPGSNTGELFF	TGCGCCAGCATCCCCGGGTCGAACACCGGGGAGCTGTTTTTT